Shown below are 19 T cell receptor beta chains from a single sample sequenced in a study of cytomegalovirus exposure and HLA in healthy donors. With 60 Vbeta and 13 Jbeta primers, the PCR was carried out. Measured with immunoSEQ multiplex PCR; TCRdb has only the in-frame clones, and not every one. Of over 150,000 clones listed, approximately 88% were seen once; the top ten hold around 0.41%. Specimen: PBMCs. The receptors shown here come from a boy aged 2 to 10 in good health and CMV-seronegative.

This clone occurred once. This chain connects TRBV7-2 to TRBJ2-1; 11 bases agree with TRBD2. Germline V gene data show CDR1 as SGHTA and CDR2 as FQGNSA. With V trimmed by 2 bases and J by 4 bases, 10 bases remained unmatched. This CDR3 region has 18 residues. The CDR3 protein is CASSLPSGRPLFYNEQFF. The CDR3 DNA sequence: TGTGCCAGCAGCTTACCTAGCGGGAGGCCCCTCTTTTACAATGAGCAGTTCTTC.

As for this clone: Sequence at one end of the junction differs from germline and may be a read error. The chain has TRBV7-7 and TRBJ2-1, with 9 bases that match TRBD1. The CDR3 runs to 15 residues. Germline V CDR1 and CDR2: SSHAT, FNYEAQ (reference sequence). CDR3 sequence: CASSFGQGTYNEQFF. The CDR3 DNA follows: TGTGCTAGCAGCTTTGGACAGGGGACCTACAATGAGCAGTTCTTC.

The chain carries TRBV2 and TRBJ1-5; 7 bases agree with TRBD1. The CDR3 spans 14 residues. Germline CDR1 SNHLY, CDR2 FYNNEI. Unmatched junction bases numbered 6, after V lost 7 bases and J lost 3 bases. CDR3 region: CASTRQGLNQPQHF. CDR3 DNA sequence: TGTGCCAGCACTCGACAGGGCCTCAATCAGCCCCAGCATTTT.

This clone has only a few counts. This chain uses TRBV5-1 with TRBJ1-1; weak D call: TRBD1 (5 bases). Trimming took 4 bases from V and 0 from J, leaving 10 bases between them. The CDR3 spans 14 residues. Germline V gene sequence: CDR1 SGHRS, CDR2 YFSETQ. The CDR3 is CASSQDKMNTEAFF. As DNA, the CDR3 is TGCGCCAGCAGCCAGGACAAAATGAACACTGAAGCTTTCTTT. Based on the CDR3 plus reference TRBV5-1 and TRBJ1-1, the full variable domain is KAGVTQTPRYLIKTRGQQVTLSCSPISGHRSVSWYQQTPGQGLQFLFEYFSETQRNKGNFPGRFSGRQFSNSRSEMNVSTLELGDSALYLCASSQDKMNTEAFFGQGTRLTVV.

The rearrangement links TRBV6-1 to TRBJ2-1; 7 bases line up with TRBD2. Germline V gives CDR1 MNHNS, CDR2 SASEGT. Unmatched junction bases numbered 5, after V lost 7 bases and J lost 8 bases. This CDR3 is 12 amino acids long. Here the CDR3 reads CASKREHYEQFF. CDR3 sequence (DNA): TGTGCCAGCAAGCGGGAACACTATGAGCAGTTCTTC.

A single count supports this clone. The rearrangement links TRBV25-1 to TRBJ1-5; D gene ambiguous. The CDR3 is made up of 12 amino acids. Deletions cut 3 bases from V and 2 bases from J, with 2 bases between. CDR1 and CDR2 (germline): MGHDK, SYGVNS. CDR3 DNA: TGTGCCAGCAGTGACGGCAATCAGCCCCAGCATTTT. Protein product: CASSDGNQPQHF.

This chain joins TRBV7-8 and TRBJ2-7; 14 bases align to TRBD2. The germline V gene encodes CDR1 SGHVS and CDR2 FQNEAQ. The CDR3 has 20 amino acids. V lost 0 bases and J lost 5; bases outside the gene matches: 15. CDR3 in amino acids: CASSLAAPPGQGLAGDEQYF. The CDR3 DNA is TGTGCCAGCAGCTTAGCAGCGCCTCCGGGACAGGGACTAGCGGGAGACGAGCAGTACTTC. Using reference TRBV7-8 and TRBJ2-7 for the parts outside the CDR3, the full variable domain is GAGVSQSPRYKVAKRGQDVALRCDPISGHVSLFWYQQALGQGPEFLTYFQNEAQLDKSGLPSDRFFAERPEGSVSTLKIQRTQQEDSAVYLCASSLAAPPGQGLAGDEQYFGPGTRLTVT.

V usage is TRBV5-1 and J usage is TRBJ2-2; 8 bases map to TRBD2. The CDR3 consists of 17 residues. Trimming cost V 0 bases and J 0 bases; bases outside gene matches: 4. Germline CDR1 reads SGHRS; CDR2 reads YFSETQ. CDR3 region: CASSLEAAGANTGELFF. The CDR3 coding sequence is TGCGCCAGCAGCTTGGAGGCAGCGGGAGCGAACACCGGGGAGCTGTTTTTT.

The rearrangement uses TRBV6-1 and TRBJ2-1, with D tentatively TRBD1 (5 bases). The CDR3 spans 15 residues. The germline V gene encodes CDR1 MNHNS and CDR2 SASEGT. V gave up 3 bases and J gave up 7 bases, with 16 bases separating them. For the CDR3, the DNA is TGTGCCAGCAGTGACTCAGGGTGGTTCCGTAATGAGCAGTTCTTC. It translates to CASSDSGWFRNEQFF.

The V and J genes are TRBV28 and TRBJ1-5; 8 bases are shared with TRBD1. V was pared by 6 bases and J by 1 base, with 17 bases of the junction left unmatched. Germline CDR1 is MDHEN and CDR2 is SYDVKM. This CDR3 comprises 19 residues. The CDR3 here is CASSPQRDRRLGSNQPQHF. CDR3 coding DNA: TGTGCCAGCAGCCCCCAGCGGGACAGGAGGTTGGGAAGCAATCAGCCCCAGCATTTT.

This chain joins TRBV5-4 and TRBJ1-3; a weak D match, TRBD1 (6 bases). CDR3 length: 19 residues. CDR1 SGHNT and CDR2 YYREEE come from the germline V gene (reference sequence). V was cut by 0 bases and J by 0 bases, with 19 bases left in between. The CDR3 nucleotides are TGTGCCAGCAGCTTGGCCGCGCAGGGGCTTGTAGACTCTGGAAACACCATATATTTT. Translated: CASSLAAQGLVDSGNTIYF.

The V gene is TRBV7-2, the J gene TRBJ1-4; 9 nucleotides align to TRBD1. The CDR3 sequence is 17 residues long. Trimming cost V 2 bases and J 0 bases; bases outside gene matches: 4. Germline assignment: CDR1 SGHTA and CDR2 FQGNSA. The CDR3 region is CASSLRGTGSTNEKLFF. CDR3 nucleotides: TGTGCCAGCAGCTTACGCGGGACAGGGTCAACTAATGAAAAACTGTTTTTT. The variable domain in full, with the rest retrieved from reference TRBV7-2 and TRBJ1-4, is GAGVSQSPSNKVTEKGKDVELRCDPISGHTALYWYRQSLGQGLEFLIYFQGNSAPDKSGLPSDRFSAERTGGSVSTLTIQRTQQEDSAVYLCASSLRGTGSTNEKLFFGSGTQLSVL.

The chain combines TRBV7-9 with TRBJ2-7, with TRBD1 as a possible D gene (6 bases). Trimming pared 5 bases from V and 5 bases from J, leaving 10 bases between. From germline, CDR1 is SEHNR and CDR2 FQNEAQ (reference sequence). This CDR3 has 12 amino acids. The CDR3 loop reads CASSPQGDEQYF. CDR3 DNA sequence: TGTGCCAGCAGCCCACAGGGCGACGAGCAGTACTTC.

The chain couples TRBV10-2 to TRBJ2-5; TRBD2 might be the D (8 bases). Trimming cost V 3 bases and J 5 bases, with 22 bases left between them. The CDR3 has 17 amino acids. Germline lookup yields CDR1 WSHSY and CDR2 SAAADI. The CDR3 spells CASSETGAGGGRETQYF. In DNA, the CDR3 is TGCGCCAGCAGTGAAACAGGGGCTGGCGGGGGGAGGGAGACCCAGTACTTC.

V usage is TRBV10-1 and J usage is TRBJ1-1; D not resolved. Trimming removed 6 bases from V and 5 bases from J, with 22 bases in between. CDR1 and CDR2 (germline): WNHNN, SYGVQD (reference sequence). The CDR3 is 16 amino acids. The DNA of the CDR3 is TGCGCCAGCAGCCCCTCTTTAGGCGGACTGCGGACTGAAGCTTTCTTT. Its translation: CASSPSLGGLRTEAFF.

The chain combines TRBV19 with TRBJ1-2; possibly TRBD1 for D (5 bases). The ends were cut back, 7 bases at V and 2 bases at J, with 17 bases in the middle. Germline V gene sequence: CDR1 LNHDA, CDR2 SQIVND (reference sequence). The CDR3 runs to 15 residues. CDR3 nucleotides: TGTGCCAGTACCCAGGGACTTAGACCGAACTATGGCTACACCTTC. Amino acid sequence: CASTQGLRPNYGYTF.

The chain combines TRBV6-5 with TRBJ2-7; D uncertain. Deletions cut 6 bases from V and 6 bases from J, with 15 bases between. The CDR3 is 13 amino acids. Per the germline V gene, CDR1 is MNHEY and CDR2 is SVGAGI. CDR3 DNA sequence: TGTGCCAGCAGCCTTAGTCTCGAACGCGAGCAGTACTTC. Residues: CASSLSLEREQYF.

V and J are TRBV7-6 and TRBJ2-7; D remains ambiguous. The germline V gene has CDR1 SGHVS and CDR2 FNYEAQ. The V end lost 2 bases, the J end lost 5 bases, and 7 bases lay between the germline ends. The CDR3 sequence is 12 residues long. Written as DNA, the CDR3 is TGTGCCAGCAGCTTATATTCGGACGAGCAGTACTTC. Amino acid sequence: CASSLYSDEQYF.

The rearrangement links TRBV19 to TRBJ2-2, with TRBD2 as a possible D gene (6 bases). Germline V gene sequence: CDR1 LNHDA, CDR2 SQIVND (reference sequence). V was clipped by 2 bases and J by 5 bases, with 15 bases between them. There are 16 residues in the CDR3. The chain's CDR3 is CASSIRSGGRTGELFF. In nucleotides, the CDR3 is TGTGCCAGTAGTATACGGAGTGGGGGGAGAACCGGGGAGCTGTTTTTT. Full variable domain (missing parts from reference TRBV19 and TRBJ2-2): DGGITQSPKYLFRKEGQNVTLSCEQNLNHDAMYWYRQDPGQGLRLIYYSQIVNDFQKGDIAEGYSVSREKKESFPLTVTSAQKNPTAFYLCASSIRSGGRTGELFFGEGSRLTVL.